Shown below are 23 T cell receptor gamma chains from a single sample sequenced in a study of gamma-delta T cells after stem cell transplantation. TCRdb redid the clone calls on the RT-PCR reads with CATT. The data hold some 1,800 gamma-chain clones, with around a sixth observed a single time. Sequenced input: gamma-delta T cells. These receptors all come from a human donor. It is not recorded whose cells these are; they may come from a transplant donor.

By frequency in the sample, this clone is large. The chain is built from TRGV2 and TRGJ1 or TRGJ2. The CDR3 runs 13 residues. Germline CDR1 reads EGSNGY; CDR2 reads YDSYNSKV. Trimming at V came to 2 bases and at J to 6 bases, leaving 7 bases not matched to a gene. DNA for the CDR3: TGTGCCACCTGGGACGCCCGTGGTTATAAGAAACTCTTT. Its translation: CATWDARGYKKLF.

By sample share, this clone is large (0.1 to 1%). The gene calls are TRGV4 and TRGJ1 or TRGJ2. The germline V gene has CDR1 EGSTGY and CDR2 YDSYTSSV. Unmatched junction bases numbered 4, after V lost 1 base and J lost 1 base. This CDR3 is built from 14 residues. CDR3 residues: CATWDGRNYYKKLF. The CDR3 nucleotides are TGTGCCACCTGGGATGGACGTAATTATTATAAGAAACTCTTT.

The gene calls are TRGV3 and TRGJ1 or TRGJ2. The CDR3 loop spans 13 amino acids. V lost 0 bases, J lost 4 bases, and 3 bases stayed unmatched. Germline CDR1 VTNTFY, CDR2 YDVSTARD (reference sequence). In DNA, the CDR3 is TGTGCCACCTGGGACAGGTGCTATTATAAGAAACTCTTT. Residues: CATWDRCYYKKLF.

This clone is large. V gene TRGV4 combines with J gene TRGJP2. The CDR3 contains 15 residues. Per germline, CDR1 EGSTGY and CDR2 YDSYTSSV. With 1 base clipped from V and 0 bases from J, the junction kept 2 bases outside the gene matches. DNA of the CDR3: TGTGCCACCTGGGATGGCCATAGTAGTGATTGGATCAAGACGTTT. It translates to CATWDGHSSDWIKTF.

This clone was seen more than once but under ten times. A much larger clone lies a single base off, so this may be a read error. This same CDR3 is encoded by further DNA sequences in the sample. V and J are TRGV5 and TRGJ1 or TRGJ2. This CDR3 is built from 12 residues. Germline V lookup: CDR1 VINAFY, CDR2 YDVSNSKD. The chain's CDR3 is CATWDGPPKKLF. CDR3 sequence (DNA): TGTGCCACCTGGGACGGTCCTCCTAAGAAGCTCTTT.

Comments on this clone: This may come from a read error, since a much larger clone is one base off. The same CDR3 arises from other DNA sequences in this sample as well. The chain joins TRGV8 to TRGJ1 or TRGJ2. CDR1 is VENAVY and CDR2 is YDSYNSRV in the germline V gene. This CDR3 is 12 amino acids long. The CDR3 loop reads CATWGGPYKKLF. DNA of the CDR3: TGCGCCACCTGGGGAGGCCCTTATAAGAAACTCTTT.

The sample holds a few counts of this clone. The chain uses TRGV8 and TRGJ1 or TRGJ2. The CDR3 loop spans 15 amino acids. V lost 5 bases and J lost 3; bases outside the gene matches: 13. The germline CDR1 and CDR2 sequences are VENAVY and YDSYNSRV. The CDR3 sequence is CATWVPGGFYYKKLF. The CDR3 bases are TGTGCCACCTGGGTTCCTGGGGGGTTTTATTATAAGAAACTCTTT.

This clone has more than one count but fewer than ten. The chain couples TRGV3 to TRGJ1 or TRGJ2. The CDR3 runs 14 residues. Germline V gene data show CDR1 as VTNTFY and CDR2 as YDVSTARD (reference sequence). Trimming took 0 bases from V and 0 from J; bases not matched to a gene: 2. CDR3 residues: CATWDRANYYKKLF. The CDR3 DNA sequence: TGTGCCACCTGGGACAGGGCGAATTATTATAAGAAACTCTTT.

On this clone itself: Other DNA sequences in the same sample also yield this CDR3. V and J are TRGV5 and TRGJP2. The CDR3 covers 13 residues. The germline gives CDR1 VINAFY, CDR2 YDVSNSKD. V gave up 5 bases and J gave up 4 bases; unmatched junction bases: 4. This CDR3 is CATWGVSDWIKTF. The CDR3 region has the DNA TGTGCCACCTGGGGGGTTAGTGATTGGATCAAGACGTTT.

Within the sample, this clone is large (0.1 to 1%). The J gene is TRGJ1 or TRGJ2, the V gene TRGV9. V trimming: 0 bases; J trimming: 7 bases; junction bases outside the gene matches: 3. This CDR3 contains 12 residues. CDR1 and CDR2 (germline): GITISATS, ISYDGTV (reference sequence). The CDR3 reads CALWEVLYKKLF. The CDR3 DNA reads TGTGCCTTGTGGGAGGTGCTCTATAAGAAACTCTTT.

J is TRGJ1 or TRGJ2 and V is TRGV3. The germline V gene encodes CDR1 VTNTFY and CDR2 YDVSTARD (reference sequence). The CDR3 contains 15 residues. J gave up 4 bases and V 0 bases, and 9 bases lay outside the gene matches. CDR3 coding DNA: TGTGCCACCTGGGACAGGCTCACCTGGTATTATAAGAAACTCTTT. Translated, it gives CATWDRLTWYYKKLF.

About this clone itself: It is likely a read error: a sequence one base away is far more abundant. The J gene is TRGJP, the V gene TRGV9. There are 16 residues in the CDR3. CDR1 and CDR2 from the germline V gene are GITISATS and ISYDGTV (reference sequence). Trimming took 2 bases from V and 2 from J; bases not matched to a gene: 0. The CDR3 protein is CALWEGQELGKKIKVF. As DNA, the CDR3 is TGTGCCTTGTGGGAGGGGCAAGAGTTGGGCAAAAAAATCAAGGTATTT.

This chain joins TRGV9 and TRGJP. From germline, CDR1 is GITISATS and CDR2 ISYDGTV (reference sequence). The CDR3 runs 18 residues. V lost 0 bases, J lost 12 bases, and 14 bases stayed unmatched. CDR3 in amino acids: CALWEVQPRKSGKKIKVF. CDR3 in DNA: TGTGCCTTGTGGGAGGTGCAACCCCGCAAATCGGGCAAAAAAATCAAGGTATTT.

With regard to this clone: A much larger clone sits a single nucleotide away, making a read error possible. V is TRGV4 and J is TRGJP. Germline V lookup: CDR1 EGSTGY, CDR2 YDSYTSSV. The CDR3 has 14 amino acids. The CDR3 region is CATGKELGKKNKVF. In DNA, the CDR3 is TGTGCCACCGGCAAAGAGTTGGGCAAAAAAAACAAGGTATTT.

Here the CDR3 reads CATWDRRSNYYKKLF. The CDR3 DNA is TGTGCCACCTGGGACAGGCGGTCAAATTATTATAAGAAACTCTTT. The rearrangement uses TRGV3 and TRGJ1 or TRGJ2. CDR1 is VTNTFY, CDR2 YDVSTARD, per germline (reference sequence). The ends lost 0 bases at V and 1 base at J; junction bases unmatched: 6. The length of the CDR3 is 15 residues.

This clone rates as large. The gene calls are TRGV9 and TRGJ1 or TRGJ2. Per the germline V gene, CDR1 is GITISATS and CDR2 is ISYDGTV (reference sequence). After removal of 2 bases from V and 3 bases from J, the junction contained 10 bases not matched to a gene. The CDR3 runs to 15 residues. The CDR3 region has the DNA TGTGCCTTGTGGGAGGACTGGGATTTTTATTATAAGAAACTCTTT. It specifies CALWEDWDFYYKKLF.

In regard to this clone: A clone one base away is much larger, so this may be a read error. Other nucleotide sequences in the sample specify the same CDR3. The genes are TRGV3 and TRGJ1 or TRGJ2. The CDR3 has 12 residues. Trimming cost V 0 bases and J 6 bases; bases outside gene matches: 2. Germline CDR1 VTNTFY, CDR2 YDVSTARD (reference sequence). CDR3 DNA sequence: TGTGCCACCTGGGACAGGCTTTATAAGAAACTCTTT. It translates to CATWDRLYKKLF.

This clone was counted between two and nine times. The chain is built from TRGV5 and TRGJ1 or TRGJ2. Germline V gene data show CDR1 as VINAFY and CDR2 as YDVSNSKD. Germline trimming cut 3 bases from V and 1 base from J; bases unmatched to any gene: 12. CDR3 length: 16 residues. CDR3 bases: TGTGCCACCTGGGACTCCGCCGGTCCCAATTATTATAAGAAACTCTTT. Translation: CATWDSAGPNYYKKLF.

As to this clone: A much larger clone differs from this one at a single base, so this may be a read error. The chain joins TRGV3 to TRGJ1 or TRGJ2. The germline V gene encodes CDR1 VTNTFY and CDR2 YDVSTARD (reference sequence). The V segment lost 7 bases and the J segment 3 bases; nucleotides outside the gene matches: 6. The CDR3 sequence is 12 residues long. CDR3 nucleotide sequence: TGTGCCACCTGTGACCCTTATTATAAGAAACTCTTT. Protein product: CATCDPYYKKLF.

The chain joins TRGV5 to TRGJ1 or TRGJ2. The CDR3 runs 10 residues. Germline trimming cut 5 bases from V and 7 bases from J; bases unmatched to any gene: 2. Germline loops: CDR1 VINAFY, CDR2 YDVSNSKD. DNA for the CDR3: TGTGCCACCTGGGGGTATAAGAAACTCTTT. As protein: CATWGYKKLF.

Only a few counts were recorded for this clone. The chain recombines TRGV4 with TRGJ1 or TRGJ2. J lost 8 bases, V lost 0 bases, and 7 bases had no gene match. The CDR3 has 13 amino acids. Germline V gene sequence: CDR1 EGSTGY, CDR2 YDSYTSSV. The CDR3 DNA follows: TGTGCCACCTGGGATGGGCCGGGCGATAAGAAACTCTTT. Amino acid sequence: CATWDGPGDKKLF.

For the CDR3, the DNA is TGTGCCACCTGGGGGGGTTATTATAAGAAACTCTTT. Residues: CATWGGYYKKLF. The chain combines TRGV3 with TRGJ1 or TRGJ2. This CDR3 is 12 amino acids long. CDR1 and CDR2 (germline): VTNTFY, YDVSTARD (reference sequence). With V trimmed by 5 bases and J by 3 bases, 4 bases remained unmatched.

Points on this clone: This sequence may be a read error, since a much larger clone differs from it by one base. The chain links TRGV4 to TRGJ1 or TRGJ2. CDR1 and CDR2 from the germline V gene are EGSTGY and YDSYTSSV. CDR3 length equals 11 residues. Trimming removed 5 bases from V and 4 bases from J; junction bases left unmatched: 2. The CDR3 sequence is CATWVYYKKLF. The CDR3, as DNA: TGTGCCACCTGGGTCTATTATAAGAAACTCTTT.